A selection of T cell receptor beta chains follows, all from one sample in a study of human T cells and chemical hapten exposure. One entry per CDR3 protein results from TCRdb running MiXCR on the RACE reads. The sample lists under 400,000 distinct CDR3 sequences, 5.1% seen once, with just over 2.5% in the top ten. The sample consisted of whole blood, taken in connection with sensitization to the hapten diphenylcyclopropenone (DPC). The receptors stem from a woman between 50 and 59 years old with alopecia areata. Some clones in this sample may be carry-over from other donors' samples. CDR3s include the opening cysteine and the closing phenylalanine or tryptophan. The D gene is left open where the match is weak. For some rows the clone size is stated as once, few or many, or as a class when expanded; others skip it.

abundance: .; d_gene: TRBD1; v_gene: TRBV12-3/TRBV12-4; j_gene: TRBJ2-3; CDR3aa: CASSQQGRRTDTQYF; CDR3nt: TGTGCCAGCAGCCAACAGGGGAGAAGGACAGATACGCAGTATTTT
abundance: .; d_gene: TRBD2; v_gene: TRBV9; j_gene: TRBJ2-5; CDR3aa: CASSASGGAVETQYF; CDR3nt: TGTGCCAGCAGTGCAAGCGGGGGGGCCGTGGAGACCCAGTACTTC
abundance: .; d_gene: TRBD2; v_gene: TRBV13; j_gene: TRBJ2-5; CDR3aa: CASSPSLASEETQYF; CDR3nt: TGTGCCAGCAGCCCGTCACTAGCGTCTGAAGAGACCCAGTACTTC
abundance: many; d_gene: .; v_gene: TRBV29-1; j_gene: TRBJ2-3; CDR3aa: CSVGEGADTDTQYF; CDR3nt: TGCAGCGTTGGTGAGGGAGCGGACACAGATACGCAGTATTTT
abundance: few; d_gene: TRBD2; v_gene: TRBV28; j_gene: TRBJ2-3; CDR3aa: CASSFPSGSTDTQYF; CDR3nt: TGTGCCAGCAGTTTCCCTAGCGGGAGCACAGATACGCAGTATTTT
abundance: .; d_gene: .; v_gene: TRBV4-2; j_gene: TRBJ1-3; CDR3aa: CASSQDPAGSSGNTIYF; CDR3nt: TGTGCCAGCAGCCAAGATCCCGCCGGGAGCTCTGGAAACACCATATATTTT
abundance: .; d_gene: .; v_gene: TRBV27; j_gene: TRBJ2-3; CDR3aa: CASSSPKNPGEQYF; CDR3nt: TGTGCCAGCAGTTCTCCAAAGAACCCGGGAGAGCAGTATTTT
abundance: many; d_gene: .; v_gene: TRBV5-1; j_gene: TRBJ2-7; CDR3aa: CASSRTDYEQYF; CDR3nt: TGCGCCAGCAGCCGGACAGACTACGAGCAGTACTTC
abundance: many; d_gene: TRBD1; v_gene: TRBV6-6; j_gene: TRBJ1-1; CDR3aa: CASSRQGQNTEAFF; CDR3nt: TGTGCCAGCAGCCGACAGGGTCAGAACACTGAAGCTTTCTTT
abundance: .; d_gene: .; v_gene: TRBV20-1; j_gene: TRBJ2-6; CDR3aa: CSARGQTAAGANVLTF; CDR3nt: TGCAGTGCTAGAGGCCAGACGGCTGCTGGGGCCAACGTCCTGACTTTC
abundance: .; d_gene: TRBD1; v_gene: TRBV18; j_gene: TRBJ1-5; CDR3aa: CASSPSGTGGASNQPQHF; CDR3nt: TGTGCCAGCTCACCCTCCGGGACAGGGGGCGCGAGCAATCAGCCCCAGCATTTT
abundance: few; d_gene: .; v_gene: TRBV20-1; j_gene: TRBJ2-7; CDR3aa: CSARVPDRNLSYEQYF; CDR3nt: TGCAGTGCTAGAGTCCCCGACAGAAACTTATCCTACGAGCAGTACTTC
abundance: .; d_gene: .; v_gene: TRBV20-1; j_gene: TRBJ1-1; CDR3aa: CSAPWGRDTEAFF; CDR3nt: TGCAGTGCTCCTTGGGGGAGGGACACTGAAGCTTTCTTT
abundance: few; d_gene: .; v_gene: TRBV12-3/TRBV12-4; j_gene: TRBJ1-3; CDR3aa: CASSPGTSTIYF; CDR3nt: TGTGCCAGCAGTCCCGGGACCTCAACCATATATTTT
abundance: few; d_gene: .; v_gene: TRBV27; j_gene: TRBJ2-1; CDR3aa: CASSLSSAGPYNEQFF; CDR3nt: TGTGCCAGCAGTTTATCGAGCGCGGGACCGTACAATGAGCAGTTCTTC
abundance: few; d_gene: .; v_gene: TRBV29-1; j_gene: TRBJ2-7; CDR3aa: CSVDGLGLGEQYF; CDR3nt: TGCAGCGTTGACGGGTTAGGGCTAGGCGAGCAGTACTTC